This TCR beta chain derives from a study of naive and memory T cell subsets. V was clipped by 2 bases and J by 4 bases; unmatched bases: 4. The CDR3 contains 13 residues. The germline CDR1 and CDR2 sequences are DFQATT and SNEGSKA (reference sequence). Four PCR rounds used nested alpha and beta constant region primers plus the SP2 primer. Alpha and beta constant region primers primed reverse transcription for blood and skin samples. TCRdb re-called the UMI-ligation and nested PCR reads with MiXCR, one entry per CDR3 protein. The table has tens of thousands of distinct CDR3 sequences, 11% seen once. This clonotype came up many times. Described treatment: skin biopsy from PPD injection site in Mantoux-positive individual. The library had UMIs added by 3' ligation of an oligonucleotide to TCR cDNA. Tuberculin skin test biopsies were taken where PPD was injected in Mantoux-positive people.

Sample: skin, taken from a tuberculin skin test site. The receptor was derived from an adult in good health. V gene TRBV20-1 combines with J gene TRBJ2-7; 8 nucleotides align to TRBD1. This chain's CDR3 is CSARQGAIYEQYF. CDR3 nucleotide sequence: TGCAGTGCTAGACAGGGGGCCATTTACGAGCAGTACTTC.